This T cell receptor (beta chain) comes out of a study of blood T cells in healthy people across ages. In regard to this clonotype: Its antigen remains unknown.

The second PCR ran about 6 to 12 cycles with a sample-barcoded 5' primer and J-beta primers. MiXCR was run by TCRdb on the 5' RACE reads, yielding one entry per CDR3 protein. The sample lists 500,000 to 650,000 distinct CDR3 sequences; about a quarter were seen once. Study-level results: Diversity of TCR beta correlated strongly with naive T cell percentage. TCR beta diversity, measured per million T cells, fell in a roughly linear way with age.

CDR3 length: 12 amino acids. The V and J ends lost 4 bases and 8 bases respectively, with 8 bases between them. These same data were also listed under a study on T cells of mothers and their children. That work adds: A few healthy Caucasian mothers served as donors, and their six children did as well.

The chain joins TRBV12-3 or TRBV12-4 to TRBJ2-2; D call uncertain. Sequencing was done on a sample of blood. The clonotype was recovered from a boy aged 2 to 10 in good health. Here the CDR3 reads CASSSLAGELFF. The CDR3, as DNA: TGTGCCAGCAGTTCGCTTGCGGGGGAGCTGTTTTTT.